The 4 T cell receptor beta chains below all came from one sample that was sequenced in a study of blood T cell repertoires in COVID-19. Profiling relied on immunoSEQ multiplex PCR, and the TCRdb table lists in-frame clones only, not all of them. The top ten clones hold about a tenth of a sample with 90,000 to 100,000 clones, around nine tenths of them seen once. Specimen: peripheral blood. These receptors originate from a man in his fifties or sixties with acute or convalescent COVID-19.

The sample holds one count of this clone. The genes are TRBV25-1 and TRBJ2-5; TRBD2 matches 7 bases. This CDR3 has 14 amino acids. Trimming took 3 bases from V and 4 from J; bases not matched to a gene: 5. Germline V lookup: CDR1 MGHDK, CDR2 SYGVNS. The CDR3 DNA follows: TGTGCCAGCAGTGAGGGGGGGATTAGAGAGACCCAGTACTTC. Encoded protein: CASSEGGIRETQYF. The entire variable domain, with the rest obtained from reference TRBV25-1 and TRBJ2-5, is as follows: EADIYQTPRYLVIGTGKKITLECSQTMGHDKMYWYQQDPGMELHLIHYSYGVNSTEKGDLSSESTVSRIRTEHFPLTLESARPSHTSQYLCASSEGGIRETQYFGPGTRLLVL.

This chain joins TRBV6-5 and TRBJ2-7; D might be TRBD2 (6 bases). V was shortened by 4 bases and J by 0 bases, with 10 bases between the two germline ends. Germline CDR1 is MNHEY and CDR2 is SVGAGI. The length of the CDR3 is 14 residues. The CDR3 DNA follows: TGTGCCAGCAGTTTGGCGGGGAACTCCTACGAGCAGTACTTC. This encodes CASSLAGNSYEQYF.

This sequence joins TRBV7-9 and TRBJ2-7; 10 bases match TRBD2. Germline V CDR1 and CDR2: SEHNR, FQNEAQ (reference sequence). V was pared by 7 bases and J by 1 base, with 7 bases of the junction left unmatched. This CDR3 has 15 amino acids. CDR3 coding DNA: TGTGCCAGCACTATAGCGGGGGGCCGTTCCTACGAGCAGTACTTC. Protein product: CASTIAGGRSYEQYF.

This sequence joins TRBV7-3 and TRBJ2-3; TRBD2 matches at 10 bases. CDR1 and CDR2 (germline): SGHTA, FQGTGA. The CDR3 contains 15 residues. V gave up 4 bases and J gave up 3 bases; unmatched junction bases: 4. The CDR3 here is CASSSVAGGTDTQYF. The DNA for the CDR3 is TGTGCCAGCAGCTCAGTAGCGGGGGGAACAGATACGCAGTATTTT.